Listed below are T cell receptor beta chains from one sample, sequenced in a study of T-cell reconstitution after alpha-beta-depleted transplantation in children. TCRdb re-analysed the PCR reads in MiXCR, keeping a single row per CDR3 protein. The sample records hundreds of thousands of distinct CDR3 sequences, 16% being singletons. The specimen was PBMCs from the stem cell graft donor, collected from the stem cell graft. Receptors were obtained from a human donor who donated a stem cell graft to a child with acute myeloid leukemia. The CDR3 runs from the conserved cysteine through the conserved F or W. Fields, in order: V gene, D gene, clone size, CDR3 length, J gene, CDR3 DNA, CDR3 protein. A D gene is named only where the DNA matches it firmly. Size tells how often a clone was seen (once, few, many) or the class of an expanded clone, and some rows leave it out.

v_gene: TRBV7-2; d_gene: TRBD2; abundance: many; len: 17; j_gene: TRBJ2-5; CDR3nt: TGTGCCAGCAGCCCCTCGCAGTCGGCTAGCGGTCAAGAGACCCAGTACTTC; CDR3aa: CASSPSQSASGQETQYF
v_gene: TRBV7-2; d_gene: -; abundance: -; len: 15; j_gene: TRBJ1-4; CDR3nt: TGTGCCAGCAGCTCAAAACCCGGGACACCAGAAAAACTGTTTTTT; CDR3aa: CASSSKPGTPEKLFF
v_gene: TRBV30; d_gene: -; abundance: few; len: 12; j_gene: TRBJ1-4; CDR3nt: TGTGCCTGGAGTCGAGGTGGTGAAAAACTGTTTTTT; CDR3aa: CAWSRGGEKLFF
v_gene: TRBV20-1; d_gene: -; abundance: few; len: 13; j_gene: TRBJ2-3; CDR3nt: TGCAGTGCTAGAGGGGGAACCCCAGATACGCAGTATTTT; CDR3aa: CSARGGTPDTQYF
v_gene: TRBV6-5; d_gene: -; abundance: many; len: 15; j_gene: TRBJ1-4; CDR3nt: TGTGCCAGCAGTTACTCGTTGGGTACTAATGAAAAACTGTTTTTT; CDR3aa: CASSYSLGTNEKLFF
v_gene: TRBV12-3/TRBV12-4; d_gene: -; abundance: many; len: 15; j_gene: TRBJ1-1; CDR3nt: TGTGCCAGCAGTTTAGCGGGGCAACTGAACACTGAAGCTTTCTTT; CDR3aa: CASSLAGQLNTEAFF
v_gene: TRBV20-1; d_gene: TRBD2; abundance: many; len: 10; j_gene: TRBJ2-1; CDR3nt: TGCAGTGCAAGACTAGCGTCTCAGTTCTTC; CDR3aa: CSARLASQFF
v_gene: TRBV29-1; d_gene: TRBD1; abundance: many; len: 15; j_gene: TRBJ1-2; CDR3nt: TGCAGCGTTGAATCGGGACAGGGCTCTAACTATGGCTACACCTTC; CDR3aa: CSVESGQGSNYGYTF
v_gene: TRBV20-1; d_gene: TRBD1; abundance: many; len: 14; j_gene: TRBJ2-7; CDR3nt: TGCAGTGTGGCAAGGACAGGGGAATCCTACGAGCAGTACTTC; CDR3aa: CSVARTGESYEQYF
v_gene: TRBV20-1; d_gene: -; abundance: few; len: 14; j_gene: TRBJ1-2; CDR3nt: TGCAGTGCTAGCGGAGGGTGGCCCGACGGGGGCTACACCTTC; CDR3aa: CSASGGWPDGGYTF
v_gene: TRBV20-1; d_gene: -; abundance: many; len: 14; j_gene: TRBJ2-7; CDR3nt: TGCAGTGCTAGCGGGGGGCAGAAAACCTACGAGCAGTACTTC; CDR3aa: CSASGGQKTYEQYF
v_gene: TRBV12-3/TRBV12-4; d_gene: -; abundance: -; len: 14; j_gene: TRBJ2-5; CDR3nt: TGTGCCAGCTCAGCGGAGGGATCGAGAGAGACCCAGTACTTC; CDR3aa: CASSAEGSRETQYF
v_gene: TRBV7-9; d_gene: -; abundance: few; len: 15; j_gene: TRBJ2-5; CDR3nt: TGTGCCAGCAGCTTAGTTGGGGCTAGCATAGAGACCCAGTACTTC; CDR3aa: CASSLVGASIETQYF
v_gene: TRBV4-3; d_gene: -; abundance: few; len: 16; j_gene: TRBJ2-1; CDR3nt: TGCGCCAGCAGCCAATACAGAGCCGGGACTCCAAATGAGCAGTTCTTC; CDR3aa: CASSQYRAGTPNEQFF
v_gene: TRBV24-1; d_gene: -; abundance: -; len: 13; j_gene: TRBJ2-3; CDR3nt: TGTGCCACCAAGGAGGGGGACACAGATACGCAGTATTTT; CDR3aa: CATKEGDTDTQYF
v_gene: TRBV6-5; d_gene: TRBD2; abundance: -; len: 15; j_gene: TRBJ2-1; CDR3nt: TGTGCCAGCAGTTACTACCAAAGCGGGGGCAATGAGCAGTTCTTC; CDR3aa: CASSYYQSGGNEQFF
v_gene: TRBV20-1; d_gene: -; abundance: many; len: 16; j_gene: TRBJ2-3; CDR3nt: TGCAGTGCTAGTGTTTTCCTCCTAGCCCTCACAGATACGCAGTATTTT; CDR3aa: CSASVFLLALTDTQYF
v_gene: TRBV4-3; d_gene: -; abundance: -; len: 17; j_gene: TRBJ2-6; CDR3nt: TGCGCCAGCAGCCAAGATTTGGGGGATTTTGGGGCCAACGTCCTGACTTTC; CDR3aa: CASSQDLGDFGANVLTF
v_gene: TRBV20-1; d_gene: -; abundance: many; len: 14; j_gene: TRBJ2-5; CDR3nt: TGCAGTGCTAGAGCGGCTAGCTCTAAAGAGACCCAGTACTTC; CDR3aa: CSARAASSKETQYF
v_gene: TRBV6-5; d_gene: -; abundance: -; len: 15; j_gene: TRBJ2-3; CDR3nt: TGTGCCAGCAGTTACCCGGGGGGCGGGGGAGATACGCAGTATTTT; CDR3aa: CASSYPGGGGDTQYF
v_gene: TRBV4-3; d_gene: TRBD2; abundance: many; len: 18; j_gene: TRBJ2-1; CDR3nt: TGCGCCAGCAGCAAGACTAGCGGGGGGGCCAAGGGCCCCAATGAGCAGTTCTTC; CDR3aa: CASSKTSGGAKGPNEQFF
v_gene: TRBV29-1; d_gene: TRBD1; abundance: many; len: 16; j_gene: TRBJ2-3; CDR3nt: TGCAGCGTTGCTGGGACAGACTCATCTAGCACAGATACGCAGTATTTT; CDR3aa: CSVAGTDSSSTDTQYF